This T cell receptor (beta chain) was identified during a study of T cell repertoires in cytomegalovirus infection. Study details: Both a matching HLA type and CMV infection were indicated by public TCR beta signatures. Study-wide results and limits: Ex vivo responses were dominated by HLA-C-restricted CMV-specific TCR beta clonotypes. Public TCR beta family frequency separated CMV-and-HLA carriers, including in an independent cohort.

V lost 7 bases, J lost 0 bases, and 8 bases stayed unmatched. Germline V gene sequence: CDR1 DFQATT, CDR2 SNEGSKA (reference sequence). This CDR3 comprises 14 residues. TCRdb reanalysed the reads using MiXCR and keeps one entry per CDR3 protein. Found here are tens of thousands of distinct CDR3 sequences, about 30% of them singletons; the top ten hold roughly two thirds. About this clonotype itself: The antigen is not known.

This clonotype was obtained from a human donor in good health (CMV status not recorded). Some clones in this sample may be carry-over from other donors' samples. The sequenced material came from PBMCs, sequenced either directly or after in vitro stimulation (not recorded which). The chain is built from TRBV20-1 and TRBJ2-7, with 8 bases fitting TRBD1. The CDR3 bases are TGCAGTGTAGTCCGGACAGGGATCTCCTACGAGCAGTACTTC. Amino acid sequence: CSVVRTGISYEQYF.